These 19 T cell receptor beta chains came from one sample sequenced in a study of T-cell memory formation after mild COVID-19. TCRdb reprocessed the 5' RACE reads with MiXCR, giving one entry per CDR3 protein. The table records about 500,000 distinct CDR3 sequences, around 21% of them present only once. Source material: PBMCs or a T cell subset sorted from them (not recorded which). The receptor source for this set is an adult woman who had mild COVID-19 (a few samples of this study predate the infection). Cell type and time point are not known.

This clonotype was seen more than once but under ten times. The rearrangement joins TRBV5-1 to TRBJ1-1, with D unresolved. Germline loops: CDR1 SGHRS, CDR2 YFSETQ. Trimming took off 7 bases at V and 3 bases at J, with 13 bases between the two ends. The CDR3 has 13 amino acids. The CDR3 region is CASGQHWDTEAFF. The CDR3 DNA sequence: TGCGCCAGCGGGCAGCACTGGGACACTGAAGCTTTCTTT.

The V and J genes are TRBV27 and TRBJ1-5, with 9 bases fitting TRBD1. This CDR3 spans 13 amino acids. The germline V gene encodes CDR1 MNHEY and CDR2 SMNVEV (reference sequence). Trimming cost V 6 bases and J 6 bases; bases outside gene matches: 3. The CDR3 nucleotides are TGTGCCAGCAGAGGGGACAGGGTTCAGCCCCAGCATTTT. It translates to CASRGDRVQPQHF.

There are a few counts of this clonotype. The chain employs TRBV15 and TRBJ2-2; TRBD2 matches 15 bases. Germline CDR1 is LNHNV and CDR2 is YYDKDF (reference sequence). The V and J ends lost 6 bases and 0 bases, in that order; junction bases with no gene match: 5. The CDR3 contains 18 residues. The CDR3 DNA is TGTGCCACCAGTTCCGGGACTAGCGGGGGGCCGAACACCGGGGAGCTGTTTTTT. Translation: CATSSGTSGGPNTGELFF.

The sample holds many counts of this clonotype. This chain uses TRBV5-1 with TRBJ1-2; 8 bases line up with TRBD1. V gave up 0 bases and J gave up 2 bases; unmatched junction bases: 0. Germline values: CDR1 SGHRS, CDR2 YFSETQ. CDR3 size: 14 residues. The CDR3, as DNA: TGCGCCAGCAGCTTGGACAGGGGGAACTATGGCTACACCTTC. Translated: CASSLDRGNYGYTF.

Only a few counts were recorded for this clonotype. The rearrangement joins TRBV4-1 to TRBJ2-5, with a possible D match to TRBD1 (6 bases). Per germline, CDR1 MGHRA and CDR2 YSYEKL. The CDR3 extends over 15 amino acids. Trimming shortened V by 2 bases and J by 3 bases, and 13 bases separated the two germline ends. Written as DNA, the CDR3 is TGCGCCAGCAGCCAAACCGGGACAACTAAAGAGACCCAGTACTTC. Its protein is CASSQTGTTKETQYF.

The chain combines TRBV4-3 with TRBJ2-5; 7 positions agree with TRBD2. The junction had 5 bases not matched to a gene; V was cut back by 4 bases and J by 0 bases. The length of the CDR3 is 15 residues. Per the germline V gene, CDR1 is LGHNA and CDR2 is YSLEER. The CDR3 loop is CASSREGRYQETQYF. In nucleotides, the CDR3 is TGCGCCAGCAGCCGGGAGGGGCGATACCAAGAGACCCAGTACTTC.

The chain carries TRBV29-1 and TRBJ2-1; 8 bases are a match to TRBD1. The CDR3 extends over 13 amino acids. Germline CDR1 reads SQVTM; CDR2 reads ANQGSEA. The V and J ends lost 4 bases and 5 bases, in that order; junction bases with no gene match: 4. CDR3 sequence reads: CSVARQGNNEQFF. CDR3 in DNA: TGCAGCGTTGCACGACAGGGGAACAATGAGCAGTTCTTC.

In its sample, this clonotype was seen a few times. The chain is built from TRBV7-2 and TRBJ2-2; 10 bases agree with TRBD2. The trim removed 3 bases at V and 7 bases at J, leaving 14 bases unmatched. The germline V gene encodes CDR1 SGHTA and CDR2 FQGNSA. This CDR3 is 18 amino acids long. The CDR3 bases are TGTGCCAGCAGCTTGTATCTAGCGGGAGTTTCGATGGACGGGGAGCTGTTTTTT. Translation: CASSLYLAGVSMDGELFF.

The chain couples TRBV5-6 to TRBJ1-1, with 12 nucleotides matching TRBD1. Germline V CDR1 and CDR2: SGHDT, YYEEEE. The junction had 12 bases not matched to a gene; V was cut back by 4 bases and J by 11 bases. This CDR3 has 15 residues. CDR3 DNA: TGTGCCAGCAGCCTCGGGACAGGGGGCGGAGGGATGGCTTTCTTT. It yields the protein CASSLGTGGGGMAFF.

The CDR3 here is CASSPGGGLEAFF. The CDR3 nucleotides read TGCGCCAGCAGCCCAGGGGGAGGGCTTGAAGCTTTCTTT. The chain employs TRBV5-1 and TRBJ1-1; 7 bases line up with TRBD1. V gave up 4 bases and J gave up 7 bases; unmatched junction bases: 7. This CDR3 comprises 13 residues. Looked up from germline, CDR1 is SGHRS and CDR2 is YFSETQ.

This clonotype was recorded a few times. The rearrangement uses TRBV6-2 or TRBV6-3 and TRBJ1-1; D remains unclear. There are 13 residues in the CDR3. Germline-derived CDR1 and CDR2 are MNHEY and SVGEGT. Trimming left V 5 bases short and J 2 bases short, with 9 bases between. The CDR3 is CASSAGPNTEAFF. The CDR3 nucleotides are TGTGCCAGCAGTGCCGGACCCAACACTGAAGCTTTCTTT.

CDR3 in DNA: TGTGCCAAGGCGGTAGCGGGAGGGCCGGATGAGCAGTTCTTC. Protein: CAKAVAGGPDEQFF. The chain has TRBV7-9 and TRBJ2-1, with 11 bases that match TRBD2. The CDR3 contains 14 residues. The J segment lost 8 bases and the V segment lost 10 bases, leaving 10 bases of the junction unmatched. Germline loops: CDR1 SEHNR, CDR2 FQNEAQ (reference sequence). Supplemented by reference TRBV7-9 and TRBJ2-1, the full variable domain reads DTGVSQNPRHKITKRGQNVTFRCDPISEHNRLYWYRQTLGQGPEFLTYFQNEAQLEKSRLLSDRFSAERPKGSFSTLEIQRTEQGDSAMYLCAKAVAGGPDEQFFGPGTRLTVL.

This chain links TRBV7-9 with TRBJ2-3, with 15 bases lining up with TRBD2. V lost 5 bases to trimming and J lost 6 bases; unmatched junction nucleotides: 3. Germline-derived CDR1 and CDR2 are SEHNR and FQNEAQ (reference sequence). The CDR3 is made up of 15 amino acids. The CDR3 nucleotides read TGTGCCAGCAGCGGGACTAGCGGGGGGCTGGATACGCAGTATTTT. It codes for CASSGTSGGLDTQYF.

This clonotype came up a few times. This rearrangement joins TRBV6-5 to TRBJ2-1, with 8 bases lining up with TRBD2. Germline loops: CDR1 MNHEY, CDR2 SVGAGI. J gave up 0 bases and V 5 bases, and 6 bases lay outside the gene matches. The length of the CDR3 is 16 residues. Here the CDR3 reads CASSSGRPDSYNEQFF. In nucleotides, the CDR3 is TGTGCCAGCAGTAGCGGGAGACCCGACTCCTACAATGAGCAGTTCTTC.

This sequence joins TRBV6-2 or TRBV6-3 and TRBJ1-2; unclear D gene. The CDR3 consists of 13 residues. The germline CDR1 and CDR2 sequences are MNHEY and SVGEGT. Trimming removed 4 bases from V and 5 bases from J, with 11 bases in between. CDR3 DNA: TGTGCCAGCAGTTTTGAATTGACTTATGGCTACACCTTC. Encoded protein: CASSFELTYGYTF.

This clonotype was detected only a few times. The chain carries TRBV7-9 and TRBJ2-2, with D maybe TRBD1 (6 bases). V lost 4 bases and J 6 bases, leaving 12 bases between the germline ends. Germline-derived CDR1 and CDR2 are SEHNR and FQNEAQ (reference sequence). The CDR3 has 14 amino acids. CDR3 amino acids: CASSSYRAAGELFF. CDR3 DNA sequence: TGTGCCAGCAGCTCGTACAGGGCCGCCGGGGAGCTGTTTTTT.

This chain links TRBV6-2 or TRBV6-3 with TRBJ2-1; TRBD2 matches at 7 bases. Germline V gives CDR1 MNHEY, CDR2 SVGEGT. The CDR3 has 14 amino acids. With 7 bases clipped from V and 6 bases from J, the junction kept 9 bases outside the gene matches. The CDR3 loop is CASNPSGAFNEQFF. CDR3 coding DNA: TGTGCCAGCAATCCCAGCGGGGCATTCAATGAGCAGTTCTTC.

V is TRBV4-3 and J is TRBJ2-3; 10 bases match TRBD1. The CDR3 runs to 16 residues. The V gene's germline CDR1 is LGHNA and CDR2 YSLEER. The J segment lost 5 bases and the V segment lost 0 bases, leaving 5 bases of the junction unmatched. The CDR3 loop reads CASSQDWDRGVDTQYF. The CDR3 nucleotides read TGCGCCAGCAGCCAAGATTGGGACAGGGGAGTAGATACGCAGTATTTT.

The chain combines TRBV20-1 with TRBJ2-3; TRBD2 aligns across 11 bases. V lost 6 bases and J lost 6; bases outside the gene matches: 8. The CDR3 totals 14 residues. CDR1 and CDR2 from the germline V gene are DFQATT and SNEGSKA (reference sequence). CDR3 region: CSAVAGGPGDTQYF. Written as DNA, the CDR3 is TGCAGTGCCGTAGCGGGAGGGCCAGGGGATACGCAGTATTTT.